The clone carrying this T cell receptor beta chain was picked up one time. What it recognizes is unknown. The sample originates from a study of cytomegalovirus exposure and HLA in healthy donors. Researchers ran the PCR with 60 Vbeta and 13 Jbeta primers. Produced via immunoSEQ multiplex PCR; TCRdb's table is partial and in-frame only. The sample lists about 130,000 clones, 75% to 80% occurring once. Whole-study findings and limits: Presence/absence analyses assumed roughly uniform sequencing depth across donors, which may not hold. Cytomegalovirus status was reportedly diagnosed by the classifier with high specificity and sensitivity.

The source of this sequence is a man in his forties or fifties in good health and CMV-seronegative. The specimen was PBMCs.

For the CDR3, the DNA is TGTGCCAGCAGCCGAGGGGGGACAGATTCGGAGACCCAGTACTTC. Protein sequence: CASSRGGTDSETQYF. The genes are TRBV7-2 and TRBJ2-5; a weak D match, TRBD1 (7 bases). V dropped 5 bases and J dropped 5 bases, with 18 bases sitting between them. The CDR3 runs to 15 residues. The germline V gene has CDR1 SGHTA and CDR2 FQGNSA. Full variable domain (remainder filled in from reference TRBV7-2 and TRBJ2-5): GAGVSQSPSNKVTEKGKDVELRCDPISGHTALYWYRQSLGQGLEFLIYFQGNSAPDKSGLPSDRFSAERTGGSVSTLTIQRTQQEDSAVYLCASSRGGTDSETQYFGPGTRLLVL.